Shown below are 21 T cell receptor beta chains from a single sample sequenced in a study of T cell responses to AZD1222 COVID-19 vaccine. Assay used: immunoSEQ multiplex PCR; TCRdb lists only in-frame clones, some missing. The sample lists fewer than 150,000 clones, under 85% occurring once. The starting material was peripheral blood, obtained on day 0 of AZD1222 vaccination. These receptors were collected from an adult in good health.

In its sample, this clone was seen once. J is TRBJ1-2 and V is TRBV28, with D possibly matching TRBD1 (5 bases). Trimming shortened V by 3 bases and J by 7 bases, and 18 bases separated the two germline ends. The CDR3 is 15 residues long. Germline assignment: CDR1 MDHEN and CDR2 SYDVKM. The CDR3 region is CASSLGTMGARGYTF. CDR3 sequence (DNA): TGTGCCAGCAGTTTGGGGACTATGGGTGCTCGTGGCTACACCTTC.

The V call is TRBV19, the J call TRBJ1-2, with 10 bases identical to TRBD1. Per germline, CDR1 LNHDA and CDR2 SQIVND (reference sequence). The CDR3 totals 14 residues. With V trimmed by 3 bases and J by 5 bases, 3 bases remained unmatched. DNA for the CDR3: TGTGCCAGTAGTATGGACAGGGGGGGATATGGCTACACCTTC. Translation gives CASSMDRGGYGYTF.

The chain combines TRBV21-1 with TRBJ1-2. TRBV21-1 is tagged as a pseudogene. This CDR3 region has 17 residues. CDR3 residues: CASSKEARKRHHYGYTF. The CDR3 nucleotides read TGTGCCAGCAGCAAAGAGGCCCGGAAGAGGCACCACTATGGCTACACCTTC.

V is TRBV7-2 and J is TRBJ2-1, with 10 bases aligning to TRBD2. CDR1 is SGHTA, CDR2 FQGNSA, per germline. The trim removed 0 bases at V and 7 bases at J, leaving 12 bases unmatched. The CDR3 contains 18 residues. The DNA of the CDR3 is TGTGCCAGCAGCTTAGCGTTGCTAGCGGGGGTAGGTCGAAATGAGCAGTTCTTC. Protein: CASSLALLAGVGRNEQFF.

A single count supports this clone. V usage is TRBV27 and J usage is TRBJ2-7; D is perhaps TRBD2 (6 bases). CDR3 length equals 13 residues. The germline V gene has CDR1 MNHEY and CDR2 SMNVEV (reference sequence). The V end was cut by 6 bases, the J end by 0 bases, with 9 bases between. CDR3 sequence reads: CASRYGGSYEQYF. The CDR3 DNA sequence: TGTGCCAGCAGATACGGGGGCTCCTACGAGCAGTACTTC.

J is TRBJ1-6 and V is TRBV9; a possible D gene is TRBD1 (6 bases). Germline CDR1 is SGDLS and CDR2 is YYNGEE. Trimming pared 0 bases from V and 7 bases from J, leaving 11 bases between. The CDR3 covers 15 residues. CDR3 sequence: CASSVGRGKNSPLHF. The DNA of the CDR3 is TGTGCCAGCAGCGTAGGGAGGGGGAAGAATTCACCCCTCCACTTT. Using reference TRBV9 and TRBJ1-6 for the parts outside the CDR3, the full variable domain is DSGVTQTPKHLITATGQRVTLRCSPRSGDLSVYWYQQSLDQGLQFLIQYYNGEERAKGNILERFSAQQFPDLHSELNLSSLELGDSALYFCASSVGRGKNSPLHFGNGTRLTVT.

The chain links TRBV28 to TRBJ1-2, with no clear D. CDR3 length equals 15 residues. Trimming shortened V by 6 bases and J by 8 bases, and 22 bases separated the two germline ends. Germline V gene lookup returns CDR1 MDHEN and CDR2 SYDVKM. This chain's CDR3 is CASRPQSRGVRGYTF. CDR3 coding DNA: TGTGCCAGCAGACCCCAGAGTCGTGGGGTGAGGGGCTACACCTTC.

The V call is TRBV5-6, the J call TRBJ2-7, with a tentative D call TRBD2 (5 bases). Germline CDR1 SGHDT, CDR2 YYEEEE. This CDR3 has 13 residues. Trimming stripped 1 base from V and 11 bases from J, with 16 bases between. CDR3 sequence: CASSLYTAKREYF. The DNA for the CDR3 is TGTGCCAGCAGCTTGTATACAGCAAAGAGGGAGTACTTC.

The chain is built from TRBV2 and TRBJ2-7, with a weak D call TRBD2 (7 bases). CDR1 and CDR2 (germline): SNHLY, FYNNEI. V was clipped by 4 bases and J by 2 bases, with 12 bases between them. The CDR3 runs 14 residues. As DNA, the CDR3 is TGTGCCAGCAGTGGTGGGGGGGCAACCTACGAGCAGTACTTC. Amino acid sequence: CASSGGGATYEQYF.

The chain uses TRBV27 and TRBJ2-3; weak D call: TRBD2 (6 bases). V was shortened by 1 base and J by 1 base, with 15 bases between the two germline ends. There are 17 residues in the CDR3. CDR1 and CDR2 (germline): MNHEY, SMNVEV (reference sequence). The CDR3 sequence is CASSLWGVREGTDTQYF. CDR3 nucleotides: TGTGCCAGCAGTTTATGGGGGGTTCGAGAGGGCACAGATACGCAGTATTTT.

The chain couples TRBV12-5 to TRBJ2-2; D uncertain. Germline CDR1 LGHNT, CDR2 FRNRAP. Deletions cut 2 bases from V and 6 bases from J, with 13 bases between. The CDR3 consists of 15 residues. Here the CDR3 DNA reads TGTGCTAGTGGTTTGTGGGTAGGGTACGCCGGGGAGCTGTTTTTT. Translating gives CASGLWVGYAGELFF.

V usage is TRBV12-5 and J usage is TRBJ2-5, with 10 positions matching TRBD2. This CDR3 region has 16 residues. The germline V gene has CDR1 LGHNT and CDR2 FRNRAP. Germline trimming cut 3 bases from V and 1 base from J; bases unmatched to any gene: 5. CDR3 coding DNA: TGTGCTAGTGGTTTTCTAGCGGGGGAGGCCCAAGAGACCCAGTACTTC. It codes for CASGFLAGEAQETQYF.

The CDR3 DNA sequence: TGTGCCAGCAGACAGGGGAACGAGCAGTACTTC. Translated: CASRQGNEQYF. This rearrangement joins TRBV11-2 to TRBJ2-7; 7 bases are shared with TRBD1. The CDR3 extends over 11 amino acids. Trimming removed 6 bases from V and 5 bases from J; junction bases left unmatched: 1. CDR1 is SGHAT and CDR2 is FQNNGV in the germline V gene.

The CDR3 sequence: CASSSGETQYF. In DNA form, the CDR3 reads TGTGCCAGCTCATCCGGGGAGACCCAGTACTTC. V gene TRBV18 combines with J gene TRBJ2-5; D uncertain. Deletions cut 5 bases from V and 5 bases from J, with 6 bases between. Germline V gene sequence: CDR1 KGHSH, CDR2 LQKENI. CDR3 length equals 11 residues.

The chain is built from TRBV6-5 and TRBJ1-5; D possibly corresponds to TRBD1 (6 bases). Germline V gene lookup returns CDR1 MNHEY and CDR2 SVGAGI. The CDR3 has 13 residues. Trimming took 5 bases from V and 4 from J, leaving 9 bases between them. The CDR3 loop reads CASSLTGNQPQHF. DNA of the CDR3: TGTGCCAGCAGTCTCACAGGGAATCAGCCCCAGCATTTT.

This chain links TRBV4-1 with TRBJ2-1; D remains ambiguous. Trimming removed 1 base at V and 7 bases at J, with 5 bases between. The CDR3 has 12 residues. The germline gives CDR1 MGHRA, CDR2 YSYEKL. DNA for the CDR3: TGCGCCAGCAGCCAAGTTTTAAATGAGCAGTTCTTC. Residues: CASSQVLNEQFF.

This chain links TRBV6-1 with TRBJ1-5; TRBD1 aligns across 8 bases. This CDR3 contains 16 residues. V shed 1 base and J 10 bases; nucleotides not matched to a gene: 12. Looked up from germline, CDR1 is MNHNS and CDR2 is SASEGT. The CDR3 spells CASSEGEGQVTRPQHF. CDR3 sequence (DNA): TGTGCCAGCAGTGAAGGGGAGGGACAGGTCACTCGACCCCAGCATTTT.

CDR3 residues: CASSPLLLSPDTQYF. The CDR3 coding sequence is TGCGCCAGCAGCCCCCTACTCCTTTCCCCAGATACGCAGTATTTT. V and J are TRBV4-1 and TRBJ2-3; no firm D call. The CDR3 runs to 15 residues. The V and J ends lost 4 bases and 4 bases respectively, with 15 bases between them. Germline V CDR1 and CDR2: MGHRA, YSYEKL.

CDR3 in amino acids: CASSRRGTTDTQYF. CDR3 coding DNA: TGTGCCAGCAGCAGGAGGGGGACCACAGATACGCAGTATTTT. The J gene is TRBJ2-3, the V gene TRBV21-1. TRBV21-1 counts as a pseudogene. The CDR3 is made up of 14 amino acids.

J is TRBJ2-7 and V is TRBV28; 8 nucleotides align to TRBD1. Germline assignment: CDR1 MDHEN and CDR2 SYDVKM. The CDR3 is 15 amino acids. V lost 2 bases and J lost 5; bases outside the gene matches: 8. CDR3 sequence reads: CASSLNPTGAHEQYF. CDR3 sequence (DNA): TGTGCCAGCAGTTTAAACCCGACAGGGGCTCACGAGCAGTACTTC.

V is TRBV6-2 or TRBV6-3 and J is TRBJ1-2, with no clear D. The germline gives CDR1 MNHEY, CDR2 SVGEGT. This CDR3 is built from 13 residues. Between the trimmed V and J ends, which lost 2 bases and 2 bases, there was a span of 6 bases. CDR3 in amino acids: CASSYVQNYGYTF. Here the CDR3 DNA reads TGTGCCAGCAGTTACGTCCAGAACTATGGCTACACCTTC.